This is a list of T cell receptor beta chains from one sample in a study of T cell changes during pregnancy in multiple sclerosis. Measured with immunoSEQ multiplex PCR; TCRdb has only the in-frame clones, and not every one. The table shows tens of thousands of clones, with about nine tenths occurring only once. Source: peripheral blood, taken after pregnancy. Every receptor here comes from a female donor in good health, enrolled as a control in a pregnancy study. Each CDR3 is given with its conserved first and last residue. Fields, in order: J gene, CDR3 length, D gene, clone size, V gene, CDR3 DNA, CDR3 protein. The D gene is left open where the match is weak. Size is omitted from some rows. Given values are once, few, many or a class for expanded clones.

TRBJ1-5 | 14 | - | - | TRBV19 | TGTGCCAGTAGTGACCGGACAGCCCATCAGCCCCAGCATTTT | CASSDRTAHQPQHF
TRBJ1-1 | 14 | TRBD1 | - | TRBV19 | TGTGCCAGTACCAACACAGGGGGGAGGACTGAAGCTTTCTTT | CASTNTGGRTEAFF
TRBJ2-1 | 12 | - | - | TRBV5-6 | TGTGCCAGCAGTCATGGGGCGGTTGAGCAGTTCTTC | CASSHGAVEQFF
TRBJ1-1 | 15 | - | - | TRBV4-1 | TGCGCCAGCAGCCAGAGGGCAGGGGCTAACACTGAAGCTTTCTTT | CASSQRAGANTEAFF
TRBJ1-2 | 14 | TRBD1 | - | TRBV4-3 | TGCGCCAGCAGCCTTGGGACAGCTAACTATGGCTACACCTTC | CASSLGTANYGYTF
TRBJ2-1 | 15 | TRBD1 | - | TRBV7-9 | TGTGCCAGCAGCTTGGACAGGGGGCTCTACGATGAGCAGTTCTTC | CASSLDRGLYDEQFF
TRBJ2-5 | 14 | - | - | TRBV25-1 | TGTGCCAGCAGTGACACACAGGGCGCAGAGACCCAGTACTTC | CASSDTQGAETQYF
TRBJ2-3 | 14 | - | - | TRBV30 | TGTGCCTGGATGTATCCACAAACAGGGTCCGGACCCTACTTT | CAWMYPQTGSGPYF
TRBJ2-5 | 12 | - | - | TRBV18 | TGTGCCAGCTCACCACCGGGTGAGGCCCAGTACTTC | CASSPPGEAQYF
TRBJ2-7 | 15 | TRBD2 | - | TRBV7-9 | TGTGCCAGCAGCCGATCTACTAGCGGTCGTGCCGAGCAGTACTTC | CASSRSTSGRAEQYF
TRBJ2-3 | 15 | TRBD2 | - | TRBV6-5 | TGTGCCAGCAGACGCCTAGCGGGGGGGCTGGATACGCAGTATTTT | CASRRLAGGLDTQYF
TRBJ1-1 | 16 | TRBD1 | - | TRBV9 | TGTGCCAGCAGCCACTACCCGGGACAGGGCCGAACTGAAGCTTTCTTT | CASSHYPGQGRTEAFF
TRBJ2-1 | 17 | TRBD1 | - | TRBV5-4 | TGTGCCAGCAGCCCTGAGGGCGCCAGGGGGTCCTACAATGAGCAGTTCTTC | CASSPEGARGSYNEQFF
TRBJ1-1 | 16 | TRBD1 | once | TRBV9 | TGTGCCAGCAGTCCCGGGACAGGGGACGGAAACACTGAAGCTTTCTTT | CASSPGTGDGNTEAFF
TRBJ2-2 | 14 | TRBD2 | - | TRBV5-6 | TGTGCCAGCAGCTTGCCCAGCGGGGGCGGGGAGCTGTTTTTT | CASSLPSGGGELFF
TRBJ2-1 | 17 | TRBD1 | - | TRBV7-3 | TGTGCCAGCAGCTCAAAGGGCAGGGGGATCCGCTACAATGAGCAGTTCTTC | CASSSKGRGIRYNEQFF
TRBJ2-3 | 15 | - | - | TRBV9 | TGTGCCAGCAGCGTAGCACCTAGCGAAACAGATACGCAGTATTTT | CASSVAPSETDTQYF
TRBJ1-2 | 15 | - | - | TRBV30 | TGTGCCTGGAGTGTACAGACCACAAGGAACTATGGCTACACCTTC | CAWSVQTTRNYGYTF
TRBJ1-1 | 16 | - | - | TRBV6-5 | TGTGCCAGCAGTTATTCAGGGATGAGAATGAACACTGAAGCTTTCTTT | CASSYSGMRMNTEAFF
TRBJ2-7 | 15 | TRBD1 | - | TRBV6-1 | TGTGCCAGCAGTGAATACGGGGCAGGGGGCTACGAGCAGTACTTC | CASSEYGAGGYEQYF
TRBJ1-1 | 13 | - | few | TRBV19 | TGTGCCAGTAGTAGCAGGGAGGAGAATCAAGCTTTCTTT | CASSSREENQAFF
TRBJ2-5 | 15 | - | - | TRBV6-1 | TGTGCCAGCAGTGAAAGGGCGCAGGGCCAGGAGACCCAGTACTTC | CASSERAQGQETQYF
TRBJ2-5 | 16 | TRBD1 | - | TRBV4-1 | TGCGCCAGCAGCCGTGAGGACAGGGGGTTTCTCGGGGCCCAGTACTTC | CASSREDRGFLGAQYF
TRBJ1-1 | 15 | - | - | TRBV7-6 | TGTGCCAGCAGCTTAGCGGTGGGGAGGGGAACTGAAGCTTTCTTT | CASSLAVGRGTEAFF
TRBJ1-5 | 14 | TRBD1 | - | TRBV6-4 | TGTGCCAGCAGCGCACAGGGGGACAATCAGCCCCAGCATTTT | CASSAQGDNQPQHF
TRBJ2-3 | 17 | TRBD2 | - | TRBV11-1 | TGTGCCAGCAGCTTAGCTTTGGGCGGGGGAAACACAGATACGCAGTATTTT | CASSLALGGGNTDTQYF
TRBJ1-2 | 15 | - | - | TRBV27 | TGTGCCAGCAGTTTTGACAGGTCCTCCTTCTATGGCTACACCTTC | CASSFDRSSFYGYTF
TRBJ1-4 | 16 | - | - | TRBV7-2 | TGTGCCAGCAGCTTATGGGCAGGGGCGCCGGGTGAAAAACTGTTTTTT | CASSLWAGAPGEKLFF
TRBJ1-1 | 13 | - | - | TRBV7-2 | TGTGCCAGCAGCTTAGGATTTAGTGAGGAAGCTTTCTTT | CASSLGFSEEAFF
TRBJ1-1 | 15 | TRBD1 | - | TRBV25-1 | TGTGCCAGCATCCCACAGGGGGATTTGGGTTCTGAAGCTTTCTTT | CASIPQGDLGSEAFF
TRBJ2-2 | 16 | TRBD2 | - | TRBV7-2 | TGTGCCAGCAGCCCCCTCAGCGGGGGAAGCACCGGGGAGCTGTTTTTT | CASSPLSGGSTGELFF
TRBJ1-1 | 13 | - | - | TRBV7-2 | TGTGCCAGTCCCAAACTTACCGGCACTGAAGCTTTCTTT | CASPKLTGTEAFF
TRBJ2-5 | 15 | TRBD2 | - | TRBV11-2 | TGTGCCAGCAGCTTCGAGCGGGGGAGCCAAGAGACCCAGTACTTC | CASSFERGSQETQYF
TRBJ1-1 | 15 | TRBD1 | - | TRBV6-5 | TGTGCCAGCAGTTCGAATCAGGGGGCGCCGGGTAAAGCTTTCTTT | CASSSNQGAPGKAFF
TRBJ1-3 | 14 | - | once | TRBV12-5 | TGTGCTAGTGGTTTGAGGAGCTCTGGAAACACCATATATTTT | CASGLRSSGNTIYF
TRBJ1-2 | 13 | TRBD1 | - | TRBV5-4 | TGTGCCAGCAGCTCGGACAGGCTTTATGGCTACACCTTC | CASSSDRLYGYTF
TRBJ1-1 | 17 | - | - | TRBV12-5 | TGTGCTAGTGGTTTGGTACTGGCAGGGGAGGGGAACACTGAAGCTTTCTTT | CASGLVLAGEGNTEAFF
TRBJ2-3 | 14 | - | - | TRBV27 | TGTGCCAGCAGTCCTACGACAGGAGCGGTTACGCAGTATTTT | CASSPTTGAVTQYF
TRBJ1-1 | 13 | - | - | TRBV7-9 | TGTGCCAGCAGCGCCCAGTTTAACACTGAAGCTTTCTTT | CASSAQFNTEAFF
TRBJ1-1 | 14 | TRBD1 | few | TRBV25-1 | TGTGCCAGCAGTCTGGGACAGGTGAGCACTGAAGCTTTCTTT | CASSLGQVSTEAFF
TRBJ1-1 | 13 | - | - | TRBV7-2 | TGTGCCAGCAGCTTGGATATCACAGGGTCGGCTTTCTTT | CASSLDITGSAFF
TRBJ2-3 | 12 | - | - | TRBV9 | TGTGCCAGCAGCGGATACAGGAATACGCAGTATTTT | CASSGYRNTQYF
TRBJ1-4 | 14 | - | - | TRBV30 | TGTGCCTGGAGTGTTGATCGAGTTAATGAAAAACTGTTTTTT | CAWSVDRVNEKLFF
TRBJ1-1 | 14 | - | - | TRBV5-1 | TGCGCCAGCAGCTCGGTCGCAGGGCTCACTGAAGCTTTCTTT | CASSSVAGLTEAFF
TRBJ1-4 | 14 | TRBD1 | once | TRBV7-9 | TGTGCCAGCAGCCCAGGGGGACAGAATGAAAAACTGTTTTTT | CASSPGGQNEKLFF
TRBJ1-6 | 13 | - | few | TRBV2 | TGTGCCAGCAGTCTACAGGTCGGATCACCCCTCCACTTT | CASSLQVGSPLHF